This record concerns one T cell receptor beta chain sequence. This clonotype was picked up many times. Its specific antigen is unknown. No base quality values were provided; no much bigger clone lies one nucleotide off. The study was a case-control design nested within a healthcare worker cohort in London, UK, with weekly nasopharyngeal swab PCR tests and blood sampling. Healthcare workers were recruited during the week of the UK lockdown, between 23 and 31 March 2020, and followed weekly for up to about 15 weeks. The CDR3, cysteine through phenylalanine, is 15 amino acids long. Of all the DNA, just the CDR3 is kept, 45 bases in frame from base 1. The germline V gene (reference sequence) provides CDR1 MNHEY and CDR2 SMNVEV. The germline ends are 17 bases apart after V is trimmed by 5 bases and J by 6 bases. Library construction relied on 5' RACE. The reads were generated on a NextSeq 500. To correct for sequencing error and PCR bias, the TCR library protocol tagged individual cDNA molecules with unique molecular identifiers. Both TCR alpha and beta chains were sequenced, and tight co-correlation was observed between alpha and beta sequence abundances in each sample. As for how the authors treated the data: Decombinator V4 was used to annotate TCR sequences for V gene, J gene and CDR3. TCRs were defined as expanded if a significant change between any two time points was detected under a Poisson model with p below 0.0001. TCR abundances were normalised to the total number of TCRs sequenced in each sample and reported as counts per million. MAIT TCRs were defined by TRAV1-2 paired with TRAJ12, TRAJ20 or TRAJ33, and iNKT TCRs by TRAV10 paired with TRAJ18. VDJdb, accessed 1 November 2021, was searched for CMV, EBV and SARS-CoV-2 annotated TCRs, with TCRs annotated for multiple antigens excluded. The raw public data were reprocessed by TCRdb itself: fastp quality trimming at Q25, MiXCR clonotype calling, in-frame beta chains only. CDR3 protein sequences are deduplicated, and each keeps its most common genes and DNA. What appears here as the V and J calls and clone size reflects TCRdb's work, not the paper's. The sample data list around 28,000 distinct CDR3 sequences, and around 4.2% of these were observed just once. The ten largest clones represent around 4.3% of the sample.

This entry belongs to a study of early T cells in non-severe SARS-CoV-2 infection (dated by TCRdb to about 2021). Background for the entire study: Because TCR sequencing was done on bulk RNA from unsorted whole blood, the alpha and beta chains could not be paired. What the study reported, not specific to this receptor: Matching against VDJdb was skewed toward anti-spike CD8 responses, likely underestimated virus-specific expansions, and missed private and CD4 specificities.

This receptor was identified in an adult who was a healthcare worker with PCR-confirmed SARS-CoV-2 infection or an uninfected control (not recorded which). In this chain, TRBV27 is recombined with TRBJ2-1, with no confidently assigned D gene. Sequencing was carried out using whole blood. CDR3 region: CASSRIRVSANEQFF. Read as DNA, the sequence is TGTGCCAGCAGTCGGATAAGGGTCTCCGCCAATGAGCAGTTCTTC.